This T cell receptor (beta chain) was retrieved from a study of blood T cell repertoires in COVID-19 (TCRdb year 2020). In the study overall: Collaborator samples came from the United States, Italy and Spain and covered acute and convalescent phases of COVID-19. The prospective study material was composed of cDNA or gDNA derived from T cells, B-cell-depleted T cells, or PBMCs. The dataset comprised deeply sampled blood TCRbeta repertoires from subjects exposed to, actively infected with, or recovered from COVID-19. The repertoires were released in a freely available public database meant as a resource for research on the immune response to SARS-CoV-2. Samples were obtained from the ongoing ImmuneRACE study (first 160 participants) and from over a thousand subjects provided by 6 global collaborators. A de-identified subject ID, COVID-19 status, age in years and sex were almost always included in the sample metadata. HLA class I and class II types, where available, came from metadata supplied by the sample provider rather than from assay-based typing. Broader findings and caveats from the paper: The amount of clinical and demographic metadata varied by source and participant and was provided uncurated.

Whole blood was collected in K2EDTA tubes by collaborating institutions according to the institutions' own protocols. For TCRbeta analysis, collaborator samples were shipped as frozen whole blood, as isolated PBMCs, or as DNA extracted from either sample type. As encoded in the germline V gene (reference sequence), CDR1 is LGHDT while CDR2 is YNNKEL. There are 14 amino acids in the CDR3, from cysteine to phenylalanine inclusive. The sequence is cut down to CDR3 DNA, 42 bases in frame from base 1. V sheds 2 bases and J sheds 6 bases, leaving 11 bases between their ends. A word on this clone: The clone's antigen remains unknown. Base quality data are lacking; no much larger clone is found one base away.

TCRbeta CDR3 regions were amplified from genomic DNA by means of the immunoSEQ Assay, a bias-controlled multiplex PCR. Under the source paper's analysis protocol: Nucleated cell counts per sample were estimated from amplification of reference gene primers within the assay. To quantify the absolute abundance of each unique TCRbeta CDR3 rearrangement, sequence reads were collapsed and filtered. For each sample, productive Simpson clonality was calculated by taking the square root of Simpson's diversity index across productive rearrangements. TCRdb holds this immuneACCESS table with in-frame rearrangements only. Some clones are missing; in checked studies, unresolved V genes explain under half, and the rest has no known cause. V, J and clone size are those of that table, while D and trimming were read from the DNA. This sample gives roughly 140,000 clones in total; about four fifths of them show up just once. The ten most abundant clones make up under 2.5% of the sample.

The sample was peripheral blood. The V and J genes are TRBV3-1 (or the pseudogene TRBV3-2) and TRBJ2-1; the D region possibly corresponds to TRBD2 (6 bases align). The receptor was isolated from a man aged 65-85 years with acute or convalescent COVID-19. The CDR3 region has the sequence CASSQRLVSNEQFF. The bases are TGTGCCAGCAGCCAAAGACTAGTTTCCAATGAGCAGTTCTTC.